The TCR beta chain under discussion was sequenced for a study of OX40 agonist ivuxolimab in advanced cancers. Background on the study: A history of anti-PD-1, anti-PD-L1 or anti-CTLA-4 therapy was acceptable, and approximately 41% had some.

V lost 0 bases and J lost 2; bases outside the gene matches: 5. The CDR3 runs 16 residues. CDR1 and CDR2 (germline): LGHNA, YSLEER. Data came from immunoSEQ multiplex PCR; TCRdb stores just in-frame clones and leaves some out. The sample records 55,000 to 80,000 clones, 81% being singletons. Sequences were derived from CD4+ or CD8+ T cells sorted from blood, sampled in a trial of the OX40 agonist ivuxolimab. The V gene is TRBV4-3, the J gene TRBJ2-7; 9 bases agree with TRBD1. The receptor's source is an adult with an advanced solid tumor such as melanoma, head and neck, liver or kidney cancer. CDR3 nucleotide sequence: TGCGCCAGCAGCCAAGACTCCAGACAGGGGGCCTACGAGCAGTACTTC. Protein product: CASSQDSRQGAYEQYF.